This T cell receptor beta chain was observed in a study of CD8+ T cells in alopecia areata. Study-level results: Normal scalp had lower clonality than lesional scalp, with alopecia totalis/universalis lesions showing this most strongly.

With respect to this clone: Its antigen is still unknown. The listed genes are named as in mouse. The sequence runs out 4 residues before the end of the CDR3; the remainder is reconstructed from the germline J gene.

CD4, CD8alpha, NKG2D, NKG2ACE and other markers guided sorting of pooled cutaneous lymph node cells. There are 13 residues in the CDR3. The V end lost 0 bases, the J end lost 3 bases, and 7 bases lay between the germline ends. Per the germline V gene, CDR1 is GKSSPN and CDR2 is SITVG. Sequencing relied on a cDNA template that was reverse transcribed from extracted RNA. The repertoire was sequenced with immunoSEQ multiplex PCR; TCRdb's copy has only in-frame clones and lacks some. Listed for the sample are about 270,000 clones, none seen a single time. The sequenced sample consisted of CD4+ T cells sorted from a lymph node. The chain links TRBV31 to TRBJ2-3; D is perhaps TRBD1 (5 bases). The clonotype comes from a C3H/HeJ mouse with alopecia areata. This mouse strain has H2-k as its MHC haplotype. The part of the CDR3 DNA that was read is TGTGCCTGGAGTCTAGGGGAGGCAGAA. Protein: CAWSLGEAE. The whole CDR3 sequence is CAWSLGEAETLYF.